Below are 8 T cell receptor beta chains sequenced from a single sample in a study of T cell repertoires in cytomegalovirus infection. TCRdb re-called the reads with MiXCR, one entry per CDR3 protein. In the table there are around 490,000 distinct CDR3 sequences, around 27% of which are singletons. The material sequenced was PBMCs. The origin of the receptors is a human donor in good health (CMV status not recorded). Some clones in this sample may be carry-over from other donors' samples.

V and J are TRBV7-9 and TRBJ2-2, with 8 bases identical to TRBD2. Germline V gene sequence: CDR1 SEHNR, CDR2 FQNEAQ (reference sequence). J gave up 6 bases and V 5 bases, and 8 bases lay outside the gene matches. The CDR3 runs 15 residues. The CDR3 sequence is CASSRSGSNAGELFF. CDR3 nucleotides: TGTGCCAGCAGCAGAAGCGGGAGTAACGCCGGGGAGCTGTTTTTT. Full variable domain (outside the CDR3, taken from reference TRBV7-9 and TRBJ2-2): DTGVSQNPRHKITKRGQNVTFRCDPISEHNRLYWYRQTLGQGPEFLTYFQNEAQLEKSRLLSDRFSAERPKGSFSTLEIQRTEQGDSAMYLCASSRSGSNAGELFFGEGSRLTVL.

The gene calls are TRBV5-6 and TRBJ2-3, with TRBD2 matching over 14 bases. Per the germline V gene, CDR1 is SGHDT and CDR2 is YYEEEE. Trimming removed 2 bases from V and 1 base from J; junction bases left unmatched: 15. The CDR3 covers 21 residues. CDR3 protein: CASSFYFGTSGSESGTDTQYF. For the CDR3, the DNA is TGTGCCAGCAGCTTCTATTTCGGGACTAGCGGGAGTGAATCGGGCACAGATACGCAGTATTTT.

CDR3 sequence: CSARDSRQVNTEAFF. CDR3 nucleotide sequence: TGCAGTGCTAGAGATTCTAGGCAGGTGAACACTGAAGCTTTCTTT. The chain employs TRBV20-1 and TRBJ1-1, with D hard to call. Germline V gene data show CDR1 as DFQATT and CDR2 as SNEGSKA (reference sequence). This CDR3 has 15 residues. Deletions cut 0 bases from V and 0 bases from J, with 11 bases between.

This clonotype was seen only a few times. This chain connects TRBV15 to TRBJ2-5, with D uncertain. The length of the CDR3 is 14 residues. Trimming removed 1 base from V and 2 bases from J, with 8 bases in between. In germline, CDR1 is LNHNV, CDR2 YYDKDF (reference sequence). In DNA, the CDR3 is TGTGCCACCAGCAGAGGGGTGAGGCAAGAGACCCAGTACTTC. This sequence encodes CATSRGVRQETQYF.

The table lists this clonotype with many counts. The rearrangement uses TRBV7-6 and TRBJ2-1; D unclear. V was clipped by 4 bases and J by 2 bases, with 21 bases between them. Per germline, CDR1 SGHVS and CDR2 FNYEAQ. This CDR3 contains 18 residues. The CDR3 sequence: CASSSRSDNGRTYNEQFF. In DNA, the CDR3 is TGTGCCAGCAGCTCCCGAAGCGATAACGGTAGAACCTACAATGAGCAGTTCTTC. Full variable domain (rest looked up from reference TRBV7-6 and TRBJ2-1): GAGVSQSPRYKVTKRGQDVALRCDPISGHVSLYWYRQALGQGPEFLTYFNYEAQQDKSGLPNDRFSAERPEGSISTLTIQRTEQRDSAMYRCASSSRSDNGRTYNEQFFGPGTRLTVL.

This clonotype was detected many times. The chain couples TRBV28 to TRBJ1-2, with 7 bases lining up with TRBD1. Germline V lookup: CDR1 MDHEN, CDR2 SYDVKM. This CDR3 is 15 amino acids long. Trimming at V came to 2 bases and at J to 4 bases, leaving 7 bases not matched to a gene. The CDR3 DNA follows: TGTGCCAGCAGTTTAGGGACAGATAGTTCCTATGGCTACACCTTC. It specifies CASSLGTDSSYGYTF.

In its sample, this clonotype was seen a few times. V and J are TRBV14 and TRBJ2-1, with D perhaps being TRBD1 or TRBD2 (5 bases each). Germline values: CDR1 SGHDN, CDR2 FVKESK. Deletions cut 3 bases from V and 7 bases from J, with 25 bases between. The CDR3 is made up of 18 amino acids. The CDR3 bases are TGTGCCAGCAGCCAGCGTATTACCGGGACGGGTTTTGGGAATGAGCAGTTCTTC. Its protein product is CASSQRITGTGFGNEQFF.

This clonotype showed up just a few times. The CDR3 nucleotides are TGTGCCAGCAGCTATTATCACGGAAGTTCCTACGAGCAGTACTTC. It is translated as CASSYYHGSSYEQYF. The gene calls are TRBV7-3 and TRBJ2-7; D not certain. Germline CDR1 and CDR2: SGHTA and FQGTGA. CDR3 length: 15 amino acids. With 4 bases removed from V and 1 base from J, the gap between germline ends came to 14 bases. The whole variable domain, remainder taken from reference TRBV7-3 and TRBJ2-7, is GAGVSQTPSNKVTEKGKYVELRCDPISGHTALYWYRQSLGQGPEFLIYFQGTGAADDSGLPNDRFFAVRPEGSVSTLKIQRTERGDSAVYLCASSYYHGSSYEQYFGPGTRLTVT.